This TCR beta chain was observed in a study of T cells in narcolepsy. About the study: Patients with NT1 or NT2 and healthy control donors were enrolled. The study's findings and limits: Some memory CD4+ repertoires had no autoreactive clone sequences.

Measured with immunoSEQ multiplex PCR; TCRdb has only the in-frame clones, and not every one. The sample includes 30,000 to 35,000 clones, roughly four fifths of them seen just once. Trimming pared 4 bases from V and 1 base from J, leaving 11 bases between. The CDR3 loop spans 15 amino acids. Germline V gene lookup returns CDR1 LNHDA and CDR2 SQIVND (reference sequence). Of note for this clone: Its antigen is unknown. The same CDR3 also results from other DNA sequences found in this sample.

The TCR sequence derives from a human donor with narcolepsy. The chain employs TRBV19 and TRBJ1-3; unclear D gene. Sequenced: CD45RA- memory CD4+ T cells from PBMCs. CDR3 amino acids: CASSTARSSGNTIYF. CDR3 DNA sequence: TGTGCCAGTAGTACCGCCAGGTCTTCTGGAAACACCATATATTTT. Full variable domain (outside the CDR3, taken from reference TRBV19 and TRBJ1-3): DGGITQSPKYLFRKEGQNVTLSCEQNLNHDAMYWYRQDPGQGLRLIYYSQIVNDFQKGDIAEGYSVSREKKESFPLTVTSAQKNPTAFYLCASSTARSSGNTIYFGEGSWLTVV.